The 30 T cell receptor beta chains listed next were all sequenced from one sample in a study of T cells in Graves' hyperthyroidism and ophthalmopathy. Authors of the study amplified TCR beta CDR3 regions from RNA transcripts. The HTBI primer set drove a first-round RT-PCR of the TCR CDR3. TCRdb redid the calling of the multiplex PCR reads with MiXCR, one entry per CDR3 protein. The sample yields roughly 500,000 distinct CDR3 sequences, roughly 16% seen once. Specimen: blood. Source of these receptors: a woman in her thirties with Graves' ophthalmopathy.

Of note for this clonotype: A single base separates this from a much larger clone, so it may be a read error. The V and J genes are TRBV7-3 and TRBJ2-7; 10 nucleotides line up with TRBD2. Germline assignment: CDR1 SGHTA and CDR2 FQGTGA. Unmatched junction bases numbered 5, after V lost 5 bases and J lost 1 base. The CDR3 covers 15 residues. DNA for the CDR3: TGTGCCAGCAGCCCCGATAGCGGGAGGTCCTACGAGCAGTACTTC. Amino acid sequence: CASSPDSGRSYEQYF.

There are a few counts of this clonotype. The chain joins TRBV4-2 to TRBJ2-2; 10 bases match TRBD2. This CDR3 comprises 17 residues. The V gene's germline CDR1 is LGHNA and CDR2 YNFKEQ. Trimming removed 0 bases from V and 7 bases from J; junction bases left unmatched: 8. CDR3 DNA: TGTGCCAGCAGCCAAGAGACCTGGCTAGCGGGAGTCGGGGAGCTGTTTTTT. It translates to CASSQETWLAGVGELFF.

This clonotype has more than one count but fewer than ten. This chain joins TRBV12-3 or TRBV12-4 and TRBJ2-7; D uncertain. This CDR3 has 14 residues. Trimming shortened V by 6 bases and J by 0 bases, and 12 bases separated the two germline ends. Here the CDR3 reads CASSQGSSSYEQYF. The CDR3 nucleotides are TGTGCCAGCAGCCAAGGAAGTAGCTCCTACGAGCAGTACTTC.

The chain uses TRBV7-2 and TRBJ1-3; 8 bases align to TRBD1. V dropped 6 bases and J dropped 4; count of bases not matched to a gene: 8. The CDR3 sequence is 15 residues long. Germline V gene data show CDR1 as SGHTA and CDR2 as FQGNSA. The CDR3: CASSYQGAPGNTIYF. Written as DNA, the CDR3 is TGTGCCAGCAGTTATCAGGGGGCGCCCGGAAACACCATATATTTT. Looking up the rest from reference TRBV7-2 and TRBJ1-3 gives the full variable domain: GAGVSQSPSNKVTEKGKDVELRCDPISGHTALYWYRQSLGQGLEFLIYFQGNSAPDKSGLPSDRFSAERTGGSVSTLTIQRTQQEDSAVYLCASSYQGAPGNTIYFGEGSWLTVV.

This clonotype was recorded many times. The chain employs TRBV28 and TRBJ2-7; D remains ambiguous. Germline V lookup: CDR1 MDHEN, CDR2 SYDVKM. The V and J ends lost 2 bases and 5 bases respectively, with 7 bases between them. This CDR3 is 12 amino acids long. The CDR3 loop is CASSLGQDEQYF. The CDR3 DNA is TGTGCCAGCAGTTTAGGGCAGGACGAGCAGTACTTC.

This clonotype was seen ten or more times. In nucleotides, the CDR3 is TGTGCCAGCAGCTTAGCGGCAAGGGATACGCAGTATTTT. Protein sequence: CASSLAARDTQYF. The chain links TRBV7-2 to TRBJ2-3; no reliable D call. Germline V lookup: CDR1 SGHTA, CDR2 FQGNSA. V dropped 0 bases and J dropped 6 bases, with 7 bases sitting between them. The CDR3 runs to 13 residues.

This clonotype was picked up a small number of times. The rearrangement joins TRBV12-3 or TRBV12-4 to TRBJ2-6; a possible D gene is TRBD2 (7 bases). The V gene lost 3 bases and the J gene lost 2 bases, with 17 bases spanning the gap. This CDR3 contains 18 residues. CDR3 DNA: TGTGCCAGCAGTTTGGTCGGGGTCGGGGGGCCTGGGGCCAACGTCCTGACTTTC. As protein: CASSLVGVGGPGANVLTF.

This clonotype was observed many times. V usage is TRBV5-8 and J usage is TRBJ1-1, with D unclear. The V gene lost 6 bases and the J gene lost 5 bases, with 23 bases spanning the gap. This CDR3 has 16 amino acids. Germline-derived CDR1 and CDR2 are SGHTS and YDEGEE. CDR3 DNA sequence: TGTGCCAGCACATTATCAGGAGACACACGAACGACTGAAGCTTTCTTT. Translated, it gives CASTLSGDTRTTEAFF.

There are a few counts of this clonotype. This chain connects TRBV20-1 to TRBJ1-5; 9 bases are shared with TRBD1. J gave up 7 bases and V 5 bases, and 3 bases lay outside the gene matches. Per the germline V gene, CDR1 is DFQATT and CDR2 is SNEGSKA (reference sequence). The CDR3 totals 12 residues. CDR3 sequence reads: CSASDRGQPQHF. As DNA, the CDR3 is TGCAGTGCTTCGGACAGGGGACAGCCCCAGCATTTT.

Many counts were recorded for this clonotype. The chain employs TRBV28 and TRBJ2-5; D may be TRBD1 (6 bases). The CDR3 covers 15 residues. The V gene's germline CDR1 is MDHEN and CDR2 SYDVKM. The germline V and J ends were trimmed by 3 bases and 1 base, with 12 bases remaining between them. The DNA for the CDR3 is TGTGCCAGCAGTTTGTATTGGGACACCCAAGAGACCCAGTACTTC. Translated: CASSLYWDTQETQYF.

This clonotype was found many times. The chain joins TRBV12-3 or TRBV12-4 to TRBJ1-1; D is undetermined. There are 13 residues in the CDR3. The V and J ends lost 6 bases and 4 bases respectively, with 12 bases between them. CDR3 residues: CASSGRPSTEAFF. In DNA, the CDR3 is TGTGCCAGCAGCGGACGGCCGAGCACTGAAGCTTTCTTT.

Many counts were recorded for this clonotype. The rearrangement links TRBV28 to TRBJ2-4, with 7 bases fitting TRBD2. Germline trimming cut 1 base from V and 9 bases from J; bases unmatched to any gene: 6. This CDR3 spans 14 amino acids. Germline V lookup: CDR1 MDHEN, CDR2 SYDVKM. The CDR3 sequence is CASSLSQGGSIQYF. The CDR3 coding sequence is TGTGCCAGCAGTTTATCCCAGGGCGGGAGCATTCAGTACTTC.

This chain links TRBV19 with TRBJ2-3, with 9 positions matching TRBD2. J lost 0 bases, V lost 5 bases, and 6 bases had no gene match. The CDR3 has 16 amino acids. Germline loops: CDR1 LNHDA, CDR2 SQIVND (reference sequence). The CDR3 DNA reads TGTGCCAGTAGTCCTCTAGCGGGAACTAGCACAGATACGCAGTATTTT. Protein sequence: CASSPLAGTSTDTQYF.

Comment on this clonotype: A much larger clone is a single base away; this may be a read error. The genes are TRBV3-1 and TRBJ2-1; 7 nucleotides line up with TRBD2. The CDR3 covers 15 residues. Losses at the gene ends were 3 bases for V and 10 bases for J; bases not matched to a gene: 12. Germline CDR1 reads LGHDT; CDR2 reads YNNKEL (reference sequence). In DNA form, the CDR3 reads TGTGCCAGCAGCCACTCGAGCGGGAACAACTACGAGCAGTTCTTC. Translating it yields CASSHSSGNNYEQFF.

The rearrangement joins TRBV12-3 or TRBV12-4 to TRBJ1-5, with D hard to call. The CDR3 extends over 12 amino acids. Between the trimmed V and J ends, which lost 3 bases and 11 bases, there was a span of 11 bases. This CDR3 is CASSFGSSAQHF. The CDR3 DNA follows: TGTGCCAGCAGTTTCGGGTCCTCAGCCCAGCATTTT.

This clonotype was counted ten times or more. Here the CDR3 reads CSARDLQYNNEQFF. The CDR3 nucleotides read TGCAGTGCTAGAGATTTACAGTACAACAATGAGCAGTTCTTC. The chain uses TRBV20-1 and TRBJ2-1, with D uncertain. Germline V gives CDR1 DFQATT, CDR2 SNEGSKA (reference sequence). V gave up 0 bases and J gave up 5 bases, with 11 bases separating them. CDR3 size: 14 residues.

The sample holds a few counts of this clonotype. The CDR3 reads CSALLTGRSPNEQFF. The CDR3 coding sequence is TGCAGTGCCCTGCTTACAGGGAGGTCCCCGAATGAGCAGTTCTTC. The chain links TRBV20-1 to TRBJ2-1; D possibly matches TRBD1 or TRBD2 (6 bases each). V was trimmed by 6 bases and J by 7 bases, leaving 22 bases between them. Germline CDR1 is DFQATT and CDR2 is SNEGSKA (reference sequence). The CDR3 has 15 residues.

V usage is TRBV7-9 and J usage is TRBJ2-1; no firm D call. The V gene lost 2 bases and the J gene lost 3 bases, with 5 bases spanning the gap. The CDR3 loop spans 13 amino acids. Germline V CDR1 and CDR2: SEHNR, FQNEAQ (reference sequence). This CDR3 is CASSLIVYNEQFF. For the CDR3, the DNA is TGTGCCAGCAGCTTAATCGTCTACAATGAGCAGTTCTTC.

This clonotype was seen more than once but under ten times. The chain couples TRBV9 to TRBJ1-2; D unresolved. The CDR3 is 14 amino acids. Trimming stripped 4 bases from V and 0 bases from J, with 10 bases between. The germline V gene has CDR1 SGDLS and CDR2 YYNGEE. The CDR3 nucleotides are TGTGCCAGCAGCCCGGACGGCACTAACTATGGCTACACCTTC. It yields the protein CASSPDGTNYGYTF.

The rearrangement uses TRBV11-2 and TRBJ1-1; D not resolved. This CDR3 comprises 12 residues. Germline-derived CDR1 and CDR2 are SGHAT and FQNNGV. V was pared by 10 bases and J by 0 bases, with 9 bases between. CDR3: CATYAVNTEAFF. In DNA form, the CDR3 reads TGTGCCACCTACGCGGTGAACACTGAAGCTTTCTTT.

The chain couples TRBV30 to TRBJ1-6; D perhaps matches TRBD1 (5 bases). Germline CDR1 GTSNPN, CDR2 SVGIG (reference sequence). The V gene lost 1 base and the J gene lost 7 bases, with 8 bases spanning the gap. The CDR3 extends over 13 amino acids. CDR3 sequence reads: CAWSGQLNSPLHF. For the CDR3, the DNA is TGTGCCTGGAGTGGACAGCTCAATTCACCCCTCCACTTT. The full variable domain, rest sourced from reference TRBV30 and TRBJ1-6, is SQTIHQWPATLVQPVGSPLSLECTVEGTSNPNLYWYRQAAGRGLQLLFYSVGIGQISSEVPQNLSASRPQDRQFILSSKKLLLSDSGFYLCAWSGQLNSPLHFGNGTRLTVT.

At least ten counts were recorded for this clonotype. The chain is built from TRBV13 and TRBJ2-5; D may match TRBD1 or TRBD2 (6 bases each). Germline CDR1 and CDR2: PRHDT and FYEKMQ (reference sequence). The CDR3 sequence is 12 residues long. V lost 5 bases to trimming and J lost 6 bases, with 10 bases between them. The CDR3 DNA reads TGTGCCAGCAGCGGAGGGGGGCAGACCCAGTACTTC. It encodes CASSGGGQTQYF.

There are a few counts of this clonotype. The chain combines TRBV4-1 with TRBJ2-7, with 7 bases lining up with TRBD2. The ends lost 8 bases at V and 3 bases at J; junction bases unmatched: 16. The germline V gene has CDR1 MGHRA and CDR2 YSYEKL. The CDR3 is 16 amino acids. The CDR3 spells CASSMKAGASGYEQYF. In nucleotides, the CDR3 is TGCGCCAGCTCCATGAAAGCCGGGGCTAGCGGCTACGAGCAGTACTTC.

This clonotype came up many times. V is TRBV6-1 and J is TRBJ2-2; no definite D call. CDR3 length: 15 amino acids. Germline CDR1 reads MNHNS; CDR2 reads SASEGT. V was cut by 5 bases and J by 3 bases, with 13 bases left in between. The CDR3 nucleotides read TGTGCCAGCAGTCTCACTGGAAAATACACCGGGGAGCTGTTTTTT. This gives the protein CASSLTGKYTGELFF.

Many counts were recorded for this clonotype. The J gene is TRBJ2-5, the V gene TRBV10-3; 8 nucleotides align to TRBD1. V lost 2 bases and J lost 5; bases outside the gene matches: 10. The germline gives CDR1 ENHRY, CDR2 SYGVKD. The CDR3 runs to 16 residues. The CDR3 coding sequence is TGTGCCATCAGTGAGACTGGGCAGGGGGCGGGGGAGACCCAGTACTTC. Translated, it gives CAISETGQGAGETQYF.

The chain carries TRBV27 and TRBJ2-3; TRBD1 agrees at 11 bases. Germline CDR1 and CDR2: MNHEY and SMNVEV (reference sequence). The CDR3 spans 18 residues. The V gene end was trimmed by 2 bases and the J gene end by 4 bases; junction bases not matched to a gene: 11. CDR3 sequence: CASSLTGQGGYRADTQYF. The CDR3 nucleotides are TGTGCCAGCAGTTTAACGGGACAGGGGGGATACAGGGCAGATACGCAGTATTTT.

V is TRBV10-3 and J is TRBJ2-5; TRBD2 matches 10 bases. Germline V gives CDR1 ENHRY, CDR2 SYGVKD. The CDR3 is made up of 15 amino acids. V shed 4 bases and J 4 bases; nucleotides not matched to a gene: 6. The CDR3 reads CAISASGSIGETQYF. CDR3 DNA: TGTGCCATCAGTGCTAGCGGGAGTATTGGAGAGACCCAGTACTTC.

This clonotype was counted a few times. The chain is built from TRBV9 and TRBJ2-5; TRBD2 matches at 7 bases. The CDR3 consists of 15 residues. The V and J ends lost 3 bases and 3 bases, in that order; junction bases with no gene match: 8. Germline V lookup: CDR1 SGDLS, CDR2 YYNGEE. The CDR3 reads CASSASARGEETQYF. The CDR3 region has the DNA TGTGCCAGCAGCGCATCGGCCCGGGGGGAAGAGACCCAGTACTTC.

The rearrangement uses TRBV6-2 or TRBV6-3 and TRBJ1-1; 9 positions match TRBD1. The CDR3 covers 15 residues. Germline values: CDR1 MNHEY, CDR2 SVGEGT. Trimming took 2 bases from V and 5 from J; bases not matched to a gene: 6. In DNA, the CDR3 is TGTGCCAGCAGTTACACCGGGACAGGGAAGACTGAAGCTTTCTTT. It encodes CASSYTGTGKTEAFF.

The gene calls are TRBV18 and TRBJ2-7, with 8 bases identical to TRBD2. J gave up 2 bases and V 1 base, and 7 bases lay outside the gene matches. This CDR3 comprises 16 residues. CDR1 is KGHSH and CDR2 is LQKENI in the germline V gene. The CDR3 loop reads CASSPRPAGGPYEQYF. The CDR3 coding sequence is TGTGCCAGCTCACCACGGCCGGCGGGAGGACCCTACGAGCAGTACTTC.